The text below deals with one T cell receptor beta chain. What it recognizes is unknown. The run of the v3.0 immunoSEQ assay was at survey level. Libraries were prepared by immunoSEQ multiplex PCR; TCRdb keeps only in-frame clonotypes and omits some of them. The table records under 20,000 clones, roughly 80% of them present only once. This sample was taken from a study of long-term antiretroviral therapy in people with HIV. Study-level background: First collections came about a decade before the 2015 immediate-ART recommendation.

Ahead of DNA extraction, samples held about 0.95-10 million cryopreserved PBMC each. General observations from the study: Samples were collected from about 2003 to 2017 under possibly less effective ART regimens. Pre-ART expanded TRB clones stayed dominant throughout, though often decreasing after ART.

Material: unsorted PBMCs, obtained approximately 1.3 years before starting antiretroviral therapy. This clonotype was sampled from a man aged 30 to 45 with HIV.

The CDR3 spells CASSPLDSREQYF. CDR3 DNA sequence: TGTGCCAGCTCACCACTCGACAGCAGGGAGCAGTACTTC. This chain connects TRBV18 to TRBJ2-7; the D gene is possibly TRBD1 (5 bases). V gave up 1 base and J gave up 7 bases, with 11 bases separating them. The CDR3 spans 13 residues. CDR1 is KGHSH, CDR2 LQKENI, per germline.